This TCR beta chain appears in the sequencing data of a study of cytomegalovirus exposure and HLA in healthy donors (dated by TCRdb to the late 2010s). About the investigation overall: In an earlier analysis of some 610 of the donors, 276 Gb of sequence data and 100 million or so unique TCR beta sequences from 150 million to 200 million T cells were reported. The study aimed to test whether cataloging public T cell receptors could reveal signatures of past pathogen exposure. The later analysis used no new phenotypic data to find candidate immune exposures, relying instead on TCR beta sequences and their occurrence across donors. A separate validation cohort of more than 100 different subjects was used in addition to the approximately 700-subject first cohort. The genetic ancestry cluster associated with self-reported Caucasian donors included 80% to 90% of the 300 to 450 genotyped donors. To predict cytomegalovirus infection status, the study brought together high-throughput TCR immunosequencing, statistical association of individual TCRs with disease status, and machine learning. An earlier analysis of 587 of the donors used high-throughput TCR beta sequencing to judge whether each TCR beta V gene segment behaved as functional or pseudogenic. Donor age, sex, ethnicity and CMV serostatus were collected together with the repertoire data. The T cell repertoires of 666 subjects were profiled by immunosequencing and related to cytomegalovirus serostatus. The number of typed donors differed by locus: roughly 629-640 for A, B, C, DRB1 and DQB1; approximately 520 for DQA1; 600 to 610 for DPA1; and approximately 450 for DPB1. Genome-wide SNP genotypes for about 60% of the roughly 670 donors were used in a later genetic analysis, which treated that subset as a discovery cohort. Four or five DR-DQ haplotypes were handled as single units for association and clustering because linkage in the cohort was strong. An early release that covered approximately 600 HLA-typed donors contained 250 to 350 gigabases of sequencing data and 80 million or so unique TCR sequences. On average, 235,054 unique TCR beta nucleotide sequences were sequenced per donor among roughly 430 genotyped donors of the cohort, with about 19% of those sequences being non-productive. A later analysis re-analyzed previously published TCR beta repertoires from 500 to 700 donors and added high-resolution HLA genotyping to study TCR occurrence patterns. Both class I and class II loci were covered by HLA typing, at four-digit resolution. All discovery cohort repertoires had been generated on a single sequencing platform.

To prepare the library, the immunoSEQ multiplex PCR assay was applied. A mixture of 60 forward primers for TCR Vbeta segments and 13 reverse primers for TCR Jbeta segments was used in the multiplex PCR. The CDR3 region of rearranged TCR beta genes was amplified from genomic DNA by a multiplex PCR assay. The amplified TCR beta libraries were sequenced on the Illumina HiSeq System as 87-base-pair reads. In the authors' own workflow: A later analysis tallied 80 million to 95 million unique TCR beta chains across the 700 or so repertoires, and approximately 11 million of those chains were shared by two or more donors. A nearest-neighbor algorithm error-corrected the raw reads and collapsed the reads into unique sequences, merging closely related sequences to remove PCR and sequencing errors. To assign V, D and J gene segments, CDR3 sequences were aligned to IMGT reference sequences. For a sequence to be retained, a match of at least six nucleotides to both a V gene segment and a J gene segment was required. Rearrangements were classified as productive when the CDR3 lacked stop codons and remained in frame with V and J, and all other rearrangements were classified as non-productive. Following IMGT convention, CDR3 was defined as the stretch from the second conserved V-encoded cysteine to the conserved J-encoded phenylalanine. The earlier analysis of roughly 590 of the donors excluded any sequence lacking an unambiguous match to a single V gene segment. An earlier analysis of 587 of the donors called V segments functional above 56.7% productive rearrangements and segregating when the between-donor standard deviation exceeded 5%. A statistical classification framework was built to diagnose cytomegalovirus status from the catalog of TCR beta chain sequences. In a later analysis, V and J genes were assigned by comparing TCR nucleotide sequences against IMGT/GENE-DB human TR gene sequences. In a later analysis, CDR3 sequences and most-parsimonious VDJ recombination scenarios were assigned using the TCRdist pipeline. In a later analysis, each TCR beta chain was defined by its CDR3 amino acid sequence together with its V-gene family, and reads lacking a unique V-gene family were excluded. In a later analysis, 450 to 600 highly shared, low-generation-probability nucleotide sequences were removed to address suspected cross-contamination and a sequencing artifact. In a later analysis, a clonal expansion index for each public chain was calculated from normalized within-repertoire ranks of inferred template counts. Generation probabilities in a later analysis came from a VDJ recombination model fitted to out-of-frame rearrangements, and those results were checked against IGoR. In a later analysis, TCR-TCR, TCR-HLA and TCR-CMV co-occurrence was scored with hypergeometric tests, and a repertoire-size bias correction was applied to TCR pairs. A later analysis estimated false discovery rates by permuting HLA or CMV assignments 20 times. A later analysis grouped co-occurring TCRs with DBSCAN, adding TCRdist sequence similarity when clustering within HLA-allele-positive subsets. Repertoires with fewer than 30,000 or more than 120,000 public chains were left out of co-occurrence clustering, as were five repertoires with anomalous nucleotide sharing. TCRdb stores this immuneACCESS table with in-frame sequences only. Part of the clones is absent; in the studies checked, under half of the shortfall reflects unresolved V genes, and no reason is known for the rest. The V and J calls and clone size come from that table; D and trimming were worked out from the DNA. The sample table lists 140,000 or so clones, over 75% of them with a count of one. Clones ranked in the top ten supply 1.2% of the sample.

The research as a whole found: A cluster of highly shared sequence variants was judged likely to be a technical artifact of the sequencing pipeline. In a later analysis, several top co-occurrence clusters were reported to appear linked to parvovirus B19, influenza, CMV and Epstein-Barr virus. A further reported finding was that TCR beta sequences accurately predicted the HLA-A and HLA-B alleles for most subjects in the first cohort. Specific HLA alleles were associated with 15,000 to 20,000 TCR beta sequences at a false discovery rate of 0.05 in a later analysis. A later genetic analysis associated a missense DCLRE1C variant with V-gene and J-gene trimming of TCR beta chains, and an independent cohort replicated the association. Roughly uniform sequencing depth across donors was assumed in presence/absence analyses, although this assumption may not hold. Because HLA typing was missing for some donors at each locus, association tests included only the typed subset. Cytomegalovirus status was reported to be diagnosed by the classifier with high specificity and sensitivity in both the original and validation cohorts. Because counts were too low, under 20 rarely observed V segments, including chromosome 9 orphons, were left out of the earlier analysis of 500 to 750 of the donors. When HLA alleles, especially DR and DQ, strongly co-occurred, attributing TCR associations to individual alleles was difficult. The authors suggested that the approach could potentially be extended to other disease states and immunological phenotypes. The only immune exposure information available for the cohort was CMV serostatus. In a later genetic analysis, fewer N-insertions in productive TCRs were reported among donors in an Asian-associated ancestry cluster than the roughly 700-donor mean. While some public TCRs were present in many individuals, most TCR sequences turned up only very rarely across donors. In a later analysis, most CMV-associated TCR beta chains were found to appear HLA-restricted, with HLA associations seemingly driven largely by CMV exposure. Linkage disequilibrium might explain the correlated functional status among segregating V segments, but an unknown experimental factor could not be ruled out. Some IMGT-functional V segments, including TRBV6-2 and TRBV6-3, could not be distinguished by the 87-base-pair reads and were therefore excluded. The cohort was sequenced for TCR beta chains only, and without alpha or paired-chain data the features that could be detected were limited. According to a later analysis, TCR association rates differed among HLA loci, with DRB1 alleles showing the most associated TCRs and HLA-C alleles showing the fewest. A few of the identified cytomegalovirus-associated TCR beta chains were confirmed in vitro to be specific for cytomegalovirus antigens. Compared with equally common non-associated chains, HLA-associated TCR beta chains in a later analysis were more clonally expanded and had lower generation probabilities. An earlier analysis of around 600 of the donors showed that most TCR beta V segments appeared in productive rearrangements either about 87% or about 30% of the time, which broadly matched IMGT annotations. A total of roughly 160 TCR beta chains were listed by the study as associated with cytomegalovirus.

To note about this clone: The antigen it binds to is not known. No base-level quality is on record; no much larger clone is a single base apart.

At the junction V is shortened by 2 bases and J by 5 bases; bases outside the gene matches: 5. As encoded in the germline V gene, CDR1 is SGHRS while CDR2 is YFSETQ. The CDR3, from cysteine to phenylalanine, totals 15 residues. Only the CDR3 DNA is retained, 45 bases long and in frame from the first base. The cohort consisted of approximately 690 healthy bone marrow donors. At the time of sampling, every cohort member was nominally healthy, though immune exposures that went unrecorded were likely present. The donor tested CMV seronegative, placing the donor among the 350 or so seronegative members of the cohort. Every donor gave a peripheral blood sample, and the peripheral blood mononuclear cells from that sample were used for TCR beta sequencing. The Qiagen DNeasy Blood Extraction Kit was used to extract genomic DNA from the blood cell samples.

The material sequenced was PBMCs. This receptor chain uses TRBV5-1 and TRBJ2-2, with 8 middle bases fitting TRBD2. This TCR was sampled from a female donor in good health and CMV-seronegative. The CDR3 reads as follows: CASSLAGVGTGELFF. The sequenced DNA is TGCGCCAGCAGCTTAGCGGGAGTTGGTACCGGGGAGCTGTTTTTT.